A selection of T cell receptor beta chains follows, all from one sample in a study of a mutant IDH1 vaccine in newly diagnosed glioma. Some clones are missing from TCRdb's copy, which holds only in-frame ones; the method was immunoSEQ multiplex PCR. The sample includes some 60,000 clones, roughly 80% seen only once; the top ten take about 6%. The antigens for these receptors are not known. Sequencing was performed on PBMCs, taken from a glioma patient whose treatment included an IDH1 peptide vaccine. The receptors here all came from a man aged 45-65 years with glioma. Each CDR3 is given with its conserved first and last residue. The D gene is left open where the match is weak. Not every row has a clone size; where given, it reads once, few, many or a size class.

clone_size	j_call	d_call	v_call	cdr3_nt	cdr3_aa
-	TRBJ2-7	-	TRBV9	TGTGCCAGCAGCGCCCGAGGGGACGGGACCTACGAGCAGTACTTC	CASSARGDGTYEQYF
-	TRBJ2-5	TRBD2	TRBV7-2	TGTGCCAGCAGCTTAGCTAGCGGGACCATTCAAGAGACCCAGTACTTC	CASSLASGTIQETQYF
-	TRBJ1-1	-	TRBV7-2	TGTGCCAGCAGCCCGGACAGAAGACTTGAAGCTTTCTTT	CASSPDRRLEAFF
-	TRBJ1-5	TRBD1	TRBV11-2	TGTGCCAGCACCCTCCGGACAGGCTATCAGCCCCAGCATTTT	CASTLRTGYQPQHF
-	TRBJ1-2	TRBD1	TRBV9	TGTGCCAGCAGCGTTACCGGACAGGATGGCTACACCTTC	CASSVTGQDGYTF
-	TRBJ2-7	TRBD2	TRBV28	TGTGCCAGCAGTTTATTTAGCGGGAGTTCCCTGGGCGAGCAGTACTTC	CASSLFSGSSLGEQYF
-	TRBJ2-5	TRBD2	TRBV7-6	TGTGCCGGAGGGCGGGAGACGGATCTAGAGACCCAGTACTTC	CAGGRETDLETQYF
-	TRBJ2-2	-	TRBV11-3	TGTGCCATTCGGGCAGGGGCCGCCGGGGAGCTGTTTTTT	CAIRAGAAGELFF
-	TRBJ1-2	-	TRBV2	TGTGCCAGCCTGTACAACGGCTACACCTTC	CASLYNGYTF
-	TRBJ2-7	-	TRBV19	TGTGCCAGTAGTATCCAAGGCTACGAGCAGTACTTC	CASSIQGYEQYF
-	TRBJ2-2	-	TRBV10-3	TGTGCCTCCAATAACCAGGGGTATGGTACCGGGGAGCTGTTTTTT	CASNNQGYGTGELFF
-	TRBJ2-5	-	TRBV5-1	TGCGCCAGCAGCTTGGGTCCCCAACAGCAAGAGACCCAGTACTTC	CASSLGPQQQETQYF
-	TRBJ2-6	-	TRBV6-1	TGTGCCAGCAGTGAACTGCAGGGGTTTGATTCTGGGGCCAACGTCCTGACTTTC	CASSELQGFDSGANVLTF
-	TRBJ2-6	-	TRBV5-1	TGCGCCAGCAGCCCTGGGGCCAACGTCCTGACTTTC	CASSPGANVLTF
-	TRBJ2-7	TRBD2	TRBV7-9	TGTGCCAGCAGCTTAGATAGCGGGCGGGACGAGCAGTACTTC	CASSLDSGRDEQYF
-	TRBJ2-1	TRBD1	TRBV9	TGTGCCAGCAGCGTAGTCGGGACAGGGATTTACAATGAGCAGTTCTTC	CASSVVGTGIYNEQFF
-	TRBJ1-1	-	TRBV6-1	TGTGCCAGTAGTTTATGGGTGAACACTGAAGCTTTCTTT	CASSLWVNTEAFF
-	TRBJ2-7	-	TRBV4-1	TGCGCCAGCAGCCCAGGGGAGGGACCCTACGAGCAGTACTTC	CASSPGEGPYEQYF
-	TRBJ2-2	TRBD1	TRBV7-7	TGTGCTAGCAGCTTCGGACAGGCCTACACCGGGGAGCTGTTTTTT	CASSFGQAYTGELFF
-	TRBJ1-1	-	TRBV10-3	TGTGCCATCAGGACTGATCAGGGGTTTAAACCTTTCTTT	CAIRTDQGFKPFF
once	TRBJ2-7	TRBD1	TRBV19	TGTGCCAGTAGTATTGGACAGGGCTTGTACGAGCAGTACTTC	CASSIGQGLYEQYF
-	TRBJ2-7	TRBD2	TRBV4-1	TGCGCCAGCAGCCCCACCACAAGGGACTACTCCTACGAGCAGTACTTC	CASSPTTRDYSYEQYF
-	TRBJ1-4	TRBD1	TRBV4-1	TGCGCCAGCAGCCAACCCTTTGAGGGGGCATCAAATGAAAAACTGTTTTTT	CASSQPFEGASNEKLFF
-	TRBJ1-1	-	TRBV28	TGTGCCAGCCGACCGCCGCAGGGTGAAGCTTTCTTT	CASRPPQGEAFF
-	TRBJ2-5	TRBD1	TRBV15	TGTGCCACCACTCAAATTCTTGGGACAGGAGGCGAGACCCAGTACTTC	CATTQILGTGGETQYF
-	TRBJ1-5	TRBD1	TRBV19	TGTGCCAGCACAGGGGGGACGGGCAATCAGCCCCAGCATTTT	CASTGGTGNQPQHF
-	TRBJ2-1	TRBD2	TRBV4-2	TGTGCCAGCAGCCAAGATTTGGGGGGGGGAAATGAGCAGTTCTTC	CASSQDLGGGNEQFF
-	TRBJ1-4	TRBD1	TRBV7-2	TGTGCCAGCAGCTTAAGGGACAGGGATGAAAAACTGTTTTTT	CASSLRDRDEKLFF
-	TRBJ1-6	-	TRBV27	TGTGCCAGCATCTCCGTCCCCGGTAATTCACCCCTCCACTTT	CASISVPGNSPLHF
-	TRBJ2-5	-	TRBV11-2	TGTGCCAGCAGCTTGCGCGGGTTCCAGTACTTC	CASSLRGFQYF
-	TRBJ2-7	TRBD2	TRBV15	TGTGCCACCAGCAGAGGGCCCGGGAGGGACTACGAGCAGTACTTC	CATSRGPGRDYEQYF
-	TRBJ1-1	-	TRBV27	TGTGCCAGCAGTTTGAAGCGGATGAACACTGAAGCTTTCTTT	CASSLKRMNTEAFF
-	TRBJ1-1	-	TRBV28	TGTGCCAGCATCCAATCCGGAAGTAGCGCTGAAGCTTTCTTT	CASIQSGSSAEAFF
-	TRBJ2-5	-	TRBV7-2	TGTGCCAGCAGCTTAGTCCGGGAAGAGACCCAGTACTTC	CASSLVREETQYF
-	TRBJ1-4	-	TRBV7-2	TGTGCCAGCAGGCAGACAAGGGAGGGCGGAAAACTGTTTTTT	CASRQTREGGKLFF
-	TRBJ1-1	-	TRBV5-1	TGCGCCAGCAGCTGGACGGACTCCAACACTGAAGCTTTCTTT	CASSWTDSNTEAFF
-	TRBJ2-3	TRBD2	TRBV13	TGTGCCAGCAGCTATGGACTAGCGGGAAGCACAGATACGCAGTATTTT	CASSYGLAGSTDTQYF
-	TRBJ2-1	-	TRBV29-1	TGCAGCGTTGTGGGGGGACCAGGCAATGAGCAGTTCTTC	CSVVGGPGNEQFF
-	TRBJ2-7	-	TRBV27	TGTGCCAGCAGTAGGAAAGAGAGAGTCTCCTACGAGCAGTACTTC	CASSRKERVSYEQYF
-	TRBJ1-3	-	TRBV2	TGTGCCAGTTTTCGCCCGGGGGCTGGTGGAAACACCATATATTTT	CASFRPGAGGNTIYF
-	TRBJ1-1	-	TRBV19	TGTGCCAGCAACACACAGGGAGGGTGGAACACTGAAGCTTTCTTT	CASNTQGGWNTEAFF
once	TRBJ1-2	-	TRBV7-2	TGTGCCAGCAGCATACCCCCGGCCTGGGGTTATGGCTACACCTTC	CASSIPPAWGYGYTF